A selection of T cell receptor beta chains follows, all from one sample in a study of OX40 agonist ivuxolimab in advanced cancers. Method: immunoSEQ multiplex PCR; TCRdb's copy keeps in-frame clones and lacks some. The profile shows about 20,000 clones, about 82% of them singletons. This material consisted of CD4+ or CD8+ T cells sorted from blood, taken in a trial of the OX40 agonist ivuxolimab. These receptors all stem from an adult with an advanced solid tumor such as melanoma, head and neck, liver or kidney cancer. Both conserved end residues are part of each CDR3. Fields, in order: V gene, J gene, D gene, clone size, CDR3 protein, CDR3 DNA. A D gene is named only where the DNA matches it firmly. Not every row has a clone size; where given, it reads once, few, many or a size class.

V: TRBV27; J: TRBJ2-2; D: TRBD2; size: NA; CDR3: CASSQTSGGAVGELFF; DNA: TGTGCCAGCAGCCAGACTAGCGGGGGGGCCGTCGGGGAGCTGTTTTTT
V: TRBV7-9; J: TRBJ1-2; D: NA; size: NA; CDR3: CASSLDPDSLRGYTF; DNA: TGTGCCAGCAGCCTCGACCCGGACAGCCTTCGGGGCTACACCTTC
V: TRBV29-1; J: TRBJ2-7; D: NA; size: medium-sized; CDR3: CSVEEEGGREQYF; DNA: TGCAGCGTTGAGGAGGAGGGCGGTCGCGAGCAGTACTTC
V: TRBV5-1; J: TRBJ2-7; D: TRBD1; size: NA; CDR3: CASSSPGTGDPYEQYF; DNA: TGCGCCAGCAGCTCCCCGGGGACAGGGGATCCCTACGAGCAGTACTTC
V: TRBV25-1; J: TRBJ2-1; D: NA; size: NA; CDR3: CASSESRVDEQFF; DNA: TGTGCCAGCAGTGAGTCCAGGGTCGATGAGCAGTTCTTC
V: TRBV19; J: TRBJ2-5; D: NA; size: NA; CDR3: CASSEVERETQYF; DNA: TGTGCCAGTAGTGAGGTAGAGCGGGAGACCCAGTACTTC
V: TRBV5-5; J: TRBJ1-1; D: NA; size: medium-sized; CDR3: CASSFYVNTEAFF; DNA: TGTGCCAGCAGCTTTTACGTAAACACTGAAGCTTTCTTT
V: TRBV6-1; J: TRBJ1-5; D: NA; size: NA; CDR3: CASSEGPGDSNQPQHF; DNA: TGTGCCAGCAGTGAAGGACCAGGCGATAGCAATCAGCCCCAGCATTTT
V: TRBV5-1; J: TRBJ1-1; D: NA; size: NA; CDR3: CASSLDPQGPLEAFF; DNA: TGCGCCAGCAGCTTGGACCCTCAAGGCCCCTTAGAAGCTTTCTTT
V: TRBV15; J: TRBJ2-7; D: TRBD2; size: few; CDR3: CATSRMTSGPYEQYF; DNA: TGTGCCACCAGCAGGATGACTAGCGGGCCCTACGAGCAGTACTTC
V: TRBV2; J: TRBJ2-1; D: TRBD2; size: NA; CDR3: CASSPLAGGADEQFF; DNA: TGTGCCAGCAGTCCTCTAGCGGGAGGCGCAGATGAGCAGTTCTTC
V: TRBV7-3; J: TRBJ2-1; D: NA; size: once; CDR3: CASSLTGGNNEQFF; DNA: TGTGCCAGCAGCTTAACTGGGGGGAACAATGAGCAGTTCTTC
V: TRBV5-5; J: TRBJ2-3; D: NA; size: NA; CDR3: CASSLGDVTQYF; DNA: TGTGCCAGCAGCTTGGGGGACGTTACGCAGTATTTT
V: TRBV5-1; J: TRBJ2-1; D: TRBD2; size: NA; CDR3: CATTNTSGRLDEQFF; DNA: TGCGCCACCACGAATACTAGCGGGAGGCTGGATGAGCAGTTCTTC
V: TRBV18; J: TRBJ2-2; D: NA; size: NA; CDR3: CASSEQGNTGELFF; DNA: TGTGCCAGCTCAGAACAGGGGAACACCGGGGAGCTGTTTTTT
V: TRBV9; J: TRBJ2-5; D: NA; size: NA; CDR3: CASSVEGGAPQETQYF; DNA: TGTGCCAGCAGCGTAGAGGGGGGGGCGCCCCAAGAGACCCAGTACTTC
V: TRBV7-3; J: TRBJ1-1; D: NA; size: NA; CDR3: CAAAYGHLNTEAFF; DNA: TGTGCCGCAGCTTATGGCCACCTGAACACTGAAGCTTTCTTT
V: TRBV27; J: TRBJ2-1; D: TRBD2; size: NA; CDR3: CASSFLAGGIEEFF; DNA: TGTGCCAGCAGTTTCCTAGCGGGAGGGATAGAAGAGTTCTTC
V: TRBV6-5; J: TRBJ2-7; D: NA; size: NA; CDR3: CASSYRAGGSYEQYF; DNA: TGTGCCAGCAGTTACAGGGCAGGGGGGTCCTACGAGCAGTACTTC
V: TRBV2; J: TRBJ2-4; D: NA; size: NA; CDR3: CASSEGRWENIQYF; DNA: TGTGCCAGCAGTGAAGGGAGGTGGGAGAACATTCAGTACTTC
V: TRBV6-6; J: TRBJ1-1; D: NA; size: NA; CDR3: CASMYGNTEAFF; DNA: TGTGCCAGCATGTATGGGAACACTGAAGCTTTCTTT
V: TRBV27; J: TRBJ2-7; D: TRBD2; size: NA; CDR3: CASSALAGRSYEQYF; DNA: TGTGCCAGCAGTGCCCTAGCGGGGAGGTCCTACGAGCAGTACTTC